The source of this T cell receptor (beta chain) is a study of blood T cells in healthy people across ages. CDR3 length equals 16 residues. Germline CDR1 reads SGHAT; CDR2 reads FQNNGV. The second PCR ran about 6 to 12 cycles with a sample-barcoded 5' primer and J-beta primers. Via MiXCR, TCRdb re-called the 5' RACE reads, giving one row per CDR3 protein. Among approximately 810,000 distinct CDR3 sequences, about 28% were seen once, and the ten largest hold roughly 17%. The genes are TRBV11-2 and TRBJ2-5, with D perhaps assigned TRBD1 or TRBD2 (5 bases each). The end of the DNA aligns better with TRBJ2-1, so the J call may be wrong. The clonotype comes from a woman older than 75 in good health. Source material: blood. For the CDR3, the DNA is TGTGCCAGCAGCTCCCCGGGGACCGCAGGTCAAGAGACCCAGTTCTTC. The encoded protein is CASSSPGTAGQETQFF.